The clone carrying this T cell receptor (beta chain) was observed a few times. The target antigen is unknown. V lost 3 bases and J lost 1, with 1 base in between. Germline V gene data show CDR1 as SGHNT and CDR2 as YYREEE (reference sequence). This CDR3 spans 11 amino acids. The data were obtained in a study of T cell responses to AZD1222 COVID-19 vaccine. Findings and limits, study-wide: Among AZD1222 vaccinees, only six were seropositive at baseline. The span of vaccine-associated CD4 TCRs extended across spike, with dominance at 160-218 and 743-854.

The method was immunoSEQ multiplex PCR; TCRdb's version includes in-frame clones alone and lacks a portion of them. The table records about 110,000 clones, 92% of them present only once. This chain joins TRBV5-4 and TRBJ1-2; D gene unclear. This specimen was peripheral blood, taken 28 days after the second AZD1222 dose. The source of this sequence is an adult who received the AZD1222 COVID-19 vaccine. This chain's CDR3 is CASSYNYGYTF. Here the CDR3 DNA reads TGTGCCAGCAGCTATAACTATGGCTACACCTTC.